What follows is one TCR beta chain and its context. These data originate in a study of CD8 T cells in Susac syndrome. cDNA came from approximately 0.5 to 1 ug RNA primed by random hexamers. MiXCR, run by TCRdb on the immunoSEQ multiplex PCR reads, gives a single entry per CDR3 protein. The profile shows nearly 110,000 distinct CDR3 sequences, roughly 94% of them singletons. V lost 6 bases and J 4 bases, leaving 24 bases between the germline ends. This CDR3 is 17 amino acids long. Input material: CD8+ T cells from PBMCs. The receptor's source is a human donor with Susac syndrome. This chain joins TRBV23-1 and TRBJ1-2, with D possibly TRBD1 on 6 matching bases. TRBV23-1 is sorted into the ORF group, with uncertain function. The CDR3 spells CASSKQGATNNSYGYTF. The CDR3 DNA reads TGCGCCAGCAGCAAACAGGGAGCTACTAATAATAGCTATGGCTACACCTTC.